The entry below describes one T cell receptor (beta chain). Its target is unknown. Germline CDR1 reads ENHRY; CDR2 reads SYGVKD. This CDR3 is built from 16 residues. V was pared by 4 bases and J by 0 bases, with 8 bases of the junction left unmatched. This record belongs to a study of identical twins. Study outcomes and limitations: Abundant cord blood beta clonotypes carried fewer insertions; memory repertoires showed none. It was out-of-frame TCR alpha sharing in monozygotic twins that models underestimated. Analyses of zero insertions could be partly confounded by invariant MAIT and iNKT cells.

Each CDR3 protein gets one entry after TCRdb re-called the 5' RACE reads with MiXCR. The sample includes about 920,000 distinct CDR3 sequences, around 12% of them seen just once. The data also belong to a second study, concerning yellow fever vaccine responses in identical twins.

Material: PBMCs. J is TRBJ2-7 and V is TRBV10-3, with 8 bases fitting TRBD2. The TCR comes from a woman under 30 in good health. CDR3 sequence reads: CAISASGGDSSYEQYF. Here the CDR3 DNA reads TGTGCCATCAGTGCGTCCGGGGGGGATAGCTCCTACGAGCAGTACTTC.